This T cell receptor (beta chain) came from a study of CD8 T cells in Susac syndrome. CDR3 length equals 15 residues. Trimming left V 5 bases short and J 0 bases short, with 13 bases between. Looked up from germline, CDR1 is SEHNR and CDR2 is FQNEAQ (reference sequence). CD8+ and CD4+ blood T cells underwent TCR beta sequencing. Negative magnetic isolation gave CD8+ and CD4+ cells; FACS enriched CD8+ TEMRA. Random-hexamer reverse transcription was applied to roughly 0.5 to 1 ug RNA. In TCRdb, the immunoSEQ multiplex PCR reads were re-called with MiXCR into one record per CDR3 protein. The sample includes about 300,000 distinct CDR3 sequences, approximately 85% of them seen just once.

This sequence originates from a human donor with multiple sclerosis. The source material was CD8+ T cells from PBMCs. J is TRBJ1-2 and V is TRBV7-9; D is ambiguous. The CDR3 region has the DNA TGTGCCAGCAGCCCCCCCCGGGCAGCTAACTATGGCTACACCTTC. This codes for CASSPPRAANYGYTF. The whole variable domain, remainder taken from reference TRBV7-9 and TRBJ1-2, is DTGVSQNPRHKITKRGQNVTFRCDPISEHNRLYWYRQTLGQGPEFLTYFQNEAQLEKSRLLSDRFSAERPKGSFSTLEIQRTEQGDSAMYLCASSPPRAANYGYTFGSGTRLTVV.